The 30 T cell receptor beta chains listed next were all sequenced from one sample in a study of post-analysis software for immune sequencing data. These receptors lack a known antigen. Study outcomes and limitations: Patients carried roughly 5 TRBV segments more frequently than controls did, and TRBV5-6, TRBV5-1 and TRBV20-1 were among them.

Every TCR beta cDNA library bore unique molecular identifiers. TCRdb re-analysed the PCR reads in MiXCR, keeping a single row per CDR3 protein. This sample has some 700,000 distinct CDR3 sequences, with about 60% found just once. Sequences were obtained from blood. Receptors originate from a girl aged 2 to 9 with multiple sclerosis.

The rearrangement uses TRBV30 and TRBJ1-4; no clear D. Trimming removed 0 bases at V and 5 bases at J, with 10 bases between. Per the germline V gene, CDR1 is GTSNPN and CDR2 is SVGIG (reference sequence). This CDR3 is built from 14 residues. CDR3 protein: CAWSVFGTNEKLFF. The CDR3 DNA is TGTGCCTGGAGTGTGTTCGGTACAAATGAAAAACTGTTTTTT. The entire variable domain, with the rest obtained from reference TRBV30 and TRBJ1-4, is as follows: SQTIHQWPATLVQPVGSPLSLECTVEGTSNPNLYWYRQAAGRGLQLLFYSVGIGQISSEVPQNLSASRPQDRQFILSSKKLLLSDSGFYLCAWSVFGTNEKLFFGSGTQLSVL.

The gene calls are TRBV29-1 and TRBJ2-3, with no clear D. CDR1 is SQVTM, CDR2 ANQGSEA, per germline. The CDR3 contains 13 residues. The germline V and J ends were trimmed by 3 bases and 6 bases, with 13 bases remaining between them. The CDR3 is CSVDNLPSDTQYF. For the CDR3, the DNA is TGCAGCGTTGACAACCTCCCCTCCGATACGCAGTATTTT.

This rearrangement joins TRBV7-3 to TRBJ2-7; D is possibly TRBD1 or TRBD2 (6 bases each). CDR1 is SGHTA and CDR2 is FQGTGA in the germline V gene. The CDR3 covers 14 residues. V shed 2 bases and J shed 5 bases, with 13 bases lying between them. CDR3 in amino acids: CASSLDGGWDEQYF. DNA of the CDR3: TGTGCCAGCAGCTTAGACGGGGGCTGGGACGAGCAGTACTTC. The full variable domain, rest sourced from reference TRBV7-3 and TRBJ2-7, is GAGVSQTPSNKVTEKGKYVELRCDPISGHTALYWYRQSLGQGPEFLIYFQGTGAADDSGLPNDRFFAVRPEGSVSTLKIQRTERGDSAVYLCASSLDGGWDEQYFGPGTRLTVT.

This clonotype was counted a few times. V and J are TRBV5-1 and TRBJ2-1; TRBD2 matches 9 bases. The germline CDR1 and CDR2 sequences are SGHRS and YFSETQ. This CDR3 has 19 amino acids. The junction had 13 bases not matched to a gene; V was cut back by 3 bases and J by 0 bases. In DNA form, the CDR3 reads TGCGCCAGCAGCTCCGGGGGCACTAGCGGGTTAACCTCCTACAATGAGCAGTTCTTC. Protein sequence: CASSSGGTSGLTSYNEQFF.

The rearrangement joins TRBV29-1 to TRBJ2-5; 8 nucleotides agree with TRBD1. The tail of the sequence fits TRBJ2-7 better, so the J call may be wrong. CDR3 length: 12 amino acids. Per the germline V gene, CDR1 is SQVTM and CDR2 is ANQGSEA. This CDR3 is CSAGQGNGEQYF. CDR3 in DNA: TGCAGCGCAGGACAGGGCAACGGCGAGCAGTACTTC.

The gene calls are TRBV9 and TRBJ2-1, with D tentatively TRBD1 or TRBD2 (6 bases each). This CDR3 contains 21 residues. The germline CDR1 and CDR2 sequences are SGDLS and YYNGEE. The V and J ends lost 4 bases and 5 bases respectively, with 34 bases between them. CDR3 coding DNA: TGTGCCAGCAGCCCCCGCGGGGTGGGGGGCAGGAACACGTCTCCTCACAATGAGCAGTTCTTC. Translated, it gives CASSPRGVGGRNTSPHNEQFF.

V gene TRBV2 combines with J gene TRBJ2-7; perhaps TRBD2 as D (5 bases). The CDR3 contains 11 residues. Germline CDR1 and CDR2: SNHLY and FYNNEI. V gave up 6 bases and J gave up 4 bases, with 7 bases separating them. For the CDR3, the DNA is TGTGCCAGCAGACTAGTGTACGAGCAGTACTTC. It yields the protein CASRLVYEQYF. Looking up the rest from reference TRBV2 and TRBJ2-7 gives the full variable domain: EPEVTQTPSHQVTQMGQEVILRCVPISNHLYFYWYRQILGQKVEFLVSFYNNEISEKSEIFDDQFSVERPDGSNFTLKIRSTKLEDSAMYFCASRLVYEQYFGPGTRLTVT.

In its sample, this clonotype was seen a few times. Compared with germline, one end of the junction differs, possibly owing to a read error. The rearrangement links TRBV4-3 to TRBJ2-1, with TRBD2 matching over 7 bases. The CDR3 runs 17 residues. Germline lookup yields CDR1 LGHNA and CDR2 YSLEER. The CDR3 nucleotides are TGCGCCAGCAGCCAAGGAGCGGGGCGGGGGAGCTACGATGAGCAGTTCTTC. The encoded protein is CASSQGAGRGSYDEQFF.

This chain joins TRBV12-3 or TRBV12-4 and TRBJ2-1; D unclear. Trimming removed 3 bases from V and 2 bases from J, with 8 bases in between. The CDR3 runs to 14 residues. The CDR3 reads CASSFIQAYNEQFF. The CDR3 DNA follows: TGTGCCAGCAGTTTTATTCAGGCCTACAATGAGCAGTTCTTC.

J is TRBJ2-1 and V is TRBV5-1; 7 positions agree with TRBD1. The CDR3 length is 16 residues. Per germline, CDR1 SGHRS and CDR2 YFSETQ. Losses at the gene ends were 5 bases for V and 4 bases for J; bases not matched to a gene: 12. In DNA form, the CDR3 reads TGCGCCAGCAGGGTACAGGGGTCCTCGGGGTACAATGAGCAGTTCTTC. This gives the protein CASRVQGSSGYNEQFF.

V and J are TRBV6-6 and TRBJ2-3; 8 positions agree with TRBD2. There are 15 residues in the CDR3. CDR1 is MNHNY, CDR2 SVGAGI, per germline (reference sequence). Trimming removed 6 bases from V and 1 base from J; junction bases left unmatched: 6. The CDR3 here is CASRLSRGGTDTQYF. CDR3 DNA: TGTGCCAGCAGGCTTTCGCGGGGGGGCACAGATACGCAGTATTTT.

The rearrangement links TRBV7-9 to TRBJ1-2, with D tentatively TRBD1 (5 bases). Germline V CDR1 and CDR2: SEHNR, FQNEAQ (reference sequence). CDR3 length: 15 residues. The germline V and J ends were trimmed by 2 bases and 2 bases, with 12 bases remaining between them. The CDR3: CASSLIWGRNYGYTF. DNA for the CDR3: TGTGCCAGCAGCTTAATATGGGGCAGGAACTATGGCTACACCTTC.

CDR3 region: CSARPPGTSGGRQFF. The CDR3, as DNA: TGCAGTGCTAGGCCCCCCGGGACTAGCGGGGGAAGGCAGTTCTTC. The chain uses TRBV20-1 and TRBJ2-1, with 14 bases aligning to TRBD2. CDR3 length: 15 residues. V shed 3 bases, J shed 12 bases, and the junction held 10 bases outside the gene matches. The germline V gene encodes CDR1 DFQATT and CDR2 SNEGSKA (reference sequence).

V usage is TRBV2 and J usage is TRBJ2-5; weak D call: TRBD2 (5 bases). CDR3 length: 15 amino acids. The V end was cut by 1 base, the J end by 1 base, with 10 bases between. The germline CDR1 and CDR2 sequences are SNHLY and FYNNEI. The DNA of the CDR3 is TGTGCCAGCAGTGAAGTAAGGCGGGCCCAAGAGACCCAGTACTTC. Protein sequence: CASSEVRRAQETQYF.

The gene calls are TRBV5-1 and TRBJ2-5, with D maybe TRBD2 (6 bases). The end of the DNA aligns better with TRBJ2-7, so the J call may be wrong. Per the germline V gene, CDR1 is SGHRS and CDR2 is YFSETQ. This CDR3 has 15 residues. The CDR3 nucleotides are TGCGCCAGCAGCTTGAGAGGAGGGGATACCTACGAGCAGTACTTC. Translated: CASSLRGGDTYEQYF.

The CDR3 nucleotides read TGTGCCAGCTCACCACTTTCCAGGGGAGGCATCAGAGATACGCAGTATTTT. This encodes CASSPLSRGGIRDTQYF. V is TRBV18 and J is TRBJ2-3; D might be TRBD1 or TRBD2, each matching 6 bases. Trimming left V 1 base short and J 5 bases short, with 19 bases between. This CDR3 comprises 17 residues. Germline V gene data show CDR1 as KGHSH and CDR2 as LQKENI.

This clonotype has a handful of counts. The chain couples TRBV29-1 to TRBJ1-1; D unresolved. Trimming took off 7 bases at V and 0 bases at J, with 12 bases between the two ends. The CDR3 sequence is 13 residues long. Per germline, CDR1 SQVTM and CDR2 ANQGSEA. The CDR3 region has the DNA TGCAGCGGTCAATTCGAAATGAACACTGAAGCTTTCTTT. Protein product: CSGQFEMNTEAFF.

This sequence joins TRBV6-1 and TRBJ1-1, with 9 nucleotides matching TRBD1. Trimming cost V 5 bases and J 3 bases; bases outside gene matches: 10. Germline V CDR1 and CDR2: MNHNS, SASEGT. The CDR3 loop spans 16 amino acids. The DNA for the CDR3 is TGTGCCAGCAGTCCCTGGACAGGGGCGAAGGACACTGAAGCTTTCTTT. Translating gives CASSPWTGAKDTEAFF.

This clonotype was recorded a few times. The CDR3 DNA is TGTGCCAGCAGCTTAGTGGGGGGGATGAACACTGAAGCTTTCTTT. Amino acid sequence: CASSLVGGMNTEAFF. The chain uses TRBV7-9 and TRBJ1-1; the D gene is possibly TRBD1 (5 bases). Trimming took off 1 base at V and 0 bases at J, with 9 bases between the two ends. The CDR3 consists of 15 residues. Germline-derived CDR1 and CDR2 are SEHNR and FQNEAQ (reference sequence).

For this clonotype: The junction differs from germline at one of its ends, possibly a read error. This sequence joins TRBV10-3 and TRBJ2-1, with 9 bases lining up with TRBD1. The CDR3 has 15 residues. CDR1 ENHRY and CDR2 SYGVKD come from the germline V gene. In nucleotides, the CDR3 is TGTGCCATCAGTGAACGGACAGGGGTTTACAATGAGCAGGTCTTC. It translates to CAISERTGVYNEQVF.

J is TRBJ1-6 and V is TRBV6-2 or TRBV6-3; D uncertain. Trimming cost V 5 bases and J 0 bases, with 5 bases left between them. This CDR3 is 14 amino acids long. Germline loops: CDR1 MNHEY, CDR2 SVGEGT. This CDR3 reads CASSRVSYNSPLHF. The CDR3 DNA follows: TGTGCCAGCAGTCGGGTCTCCTATAATTCACCCCTCCACTTT.

J is TRBJ2-3 and V is TRBV20-1; 8 nucleotides match TRBD2. This CDR3 contains 14 residues. Germline V gene sequence: CDR1 DFQATT, CDR2 SNEGSKA (reference sequence). V was clipped by 0 bases and J by 6 bases; unmatched bases: 5. The DNA of the CDR3 is TGCAGTGCTAGAGACCAGCGGGAGTGGGATACGCAGTATTTT. This codes for CSARDQREWDTQYF.

This rearrangement joins TRBV29-1 to TRBJ2-1, with no clear D. The CDR3 length is 10 residues. Germline V gives CDR1 SQVTM, CDR2 ANQGSEA. The V and J ends lost 2 bases and 12 bases respectively, with 8 bases between them. The CDR3 here is CSVERALQFF. DNA for the CDR3: TGCAGCGTTGAACGAGCGTTGCAGTTCTTC.

The J gene is TRBJ2-3, the V gene TRBV25-1, with D perhaps matching TRBD1 or TRBD2 (5 bases each). V was pared by 4 bases and J by 6 bases, with 17 bases between. Per germline, CDR1 MGHDK and CDR2 SYGVNS. The CDR3 sequence is 15 residues long. The CDR3 bases are TGTGCCAGCAGTGCCTACGGGACCCCCCTGGATACGCAGTATTTT. Translating gives CASSAYGTPLDTQYF.

The rearrangement joins TRBV9 to TRBJ1-6; maybe TRBD1 (6 bases). V lost 7 bases to trimming and J lost 7 bases, with 15 bases between them. The CDR3 length is 14 residues. Germline assignment: CDR1 SGDLS and CDR2 YYNGEE. CDR3 coding DNA: TGTGCCAGCCAGGAGACCGGGACAAATTCACCCCTCCACTTT. Translation gives CASQETGTNSPLHF.

The chain carries TRBV5-1 and TRBJ2-2, with a weak D call TRBD1 (6 bases). The CDR3 spans 16 residues. Germline-derived CDR1 and CDR2 are SGHRS and YFSETQ. With 0 bases removed from V and 0 bases from J, the gap between germline ends came to 9 bases. In DNA form, the CDR3 reads TGCGCCAGCAGCTTGGAAGGGACACCGAACACCGGGGAGCTGTTTTTT. Translating it yields CASSLEGTPNTGELFF.

The V and J genes are TRBV14 and TRBJ1-2, with D tentatively TRBD1 (6 bases). Per the germline V gene, CDR1 is SGHDN and CDR2 is FVKESK. This CDR3 contains 14 residues. V lost 0 bases, J lost 4 bases, and 9 bases lay in between. This CDR3 is CASSQETGPYGYTF. The CDR3 DNA follows: TGTGCCAGCAGCCAAGAAACAGGGCCCTATGGCTACACCTTC. Based on the CDR3 plus reference TRBV14 and TRBJ1-2, the full variable domain is EAGVTQFPSHSVIEKGQTVTLRCDPISGHDNLYWYRRVMGKEIKFLLHFVKESKQDESGMPNNRFLAERTGGTYSTLKVQPAELEDSGVYFCASSQETGPYGYTFGSGTRLTVV.

This clonotype was found a few times. The chain's CDR3 is CASSPSGGQPQHF. The DNA for the CDR3 is TGTGCCAGCAGTCCTTCAGGGGGCCAGCCCCAGCATTTT. The rearrangement joins TRBV12-3 or TRBV12-4 to TRBJ1-5; 8 nucleotides match TRBD1. This CDR3 region has 13 residues. V shed 5 bases and J 7 bases; nucleotides not matched to a gene: 4.

The chain recombines TRBV11-2 with TRBJ2-1, with unresolved D. Trimming left V 3 bases short and J 9 bases short, with 9 bases between. This CDR3 is built from 12 residues. Germline lookup yields CDR1 SGHAT and CDR2 FQNNGV. The CDR3 sequence is CASSLMRPEQFF. The CDR3 region has the DNA TGTGCCAGCAGCTTGATGCGTCCTGAGCAGTTCTTC.

J is TRBJ1-5 and V is TRBV18; D gene ambiguous. Germline CDR1 KGHSH, CDR2 LQKENI. The ends were cut back, 2 bases at V and 0 bases at J, with 11 bases in the middle. The CDR3 consists of 16 residues. The DNA of the CDR3 is TGTGCCAGCTCACCATCTCACGGCAATAGCAATCAGCCCCAGCATTTT. Amino acid sequence: CASSPSHGNSNQPQHF.